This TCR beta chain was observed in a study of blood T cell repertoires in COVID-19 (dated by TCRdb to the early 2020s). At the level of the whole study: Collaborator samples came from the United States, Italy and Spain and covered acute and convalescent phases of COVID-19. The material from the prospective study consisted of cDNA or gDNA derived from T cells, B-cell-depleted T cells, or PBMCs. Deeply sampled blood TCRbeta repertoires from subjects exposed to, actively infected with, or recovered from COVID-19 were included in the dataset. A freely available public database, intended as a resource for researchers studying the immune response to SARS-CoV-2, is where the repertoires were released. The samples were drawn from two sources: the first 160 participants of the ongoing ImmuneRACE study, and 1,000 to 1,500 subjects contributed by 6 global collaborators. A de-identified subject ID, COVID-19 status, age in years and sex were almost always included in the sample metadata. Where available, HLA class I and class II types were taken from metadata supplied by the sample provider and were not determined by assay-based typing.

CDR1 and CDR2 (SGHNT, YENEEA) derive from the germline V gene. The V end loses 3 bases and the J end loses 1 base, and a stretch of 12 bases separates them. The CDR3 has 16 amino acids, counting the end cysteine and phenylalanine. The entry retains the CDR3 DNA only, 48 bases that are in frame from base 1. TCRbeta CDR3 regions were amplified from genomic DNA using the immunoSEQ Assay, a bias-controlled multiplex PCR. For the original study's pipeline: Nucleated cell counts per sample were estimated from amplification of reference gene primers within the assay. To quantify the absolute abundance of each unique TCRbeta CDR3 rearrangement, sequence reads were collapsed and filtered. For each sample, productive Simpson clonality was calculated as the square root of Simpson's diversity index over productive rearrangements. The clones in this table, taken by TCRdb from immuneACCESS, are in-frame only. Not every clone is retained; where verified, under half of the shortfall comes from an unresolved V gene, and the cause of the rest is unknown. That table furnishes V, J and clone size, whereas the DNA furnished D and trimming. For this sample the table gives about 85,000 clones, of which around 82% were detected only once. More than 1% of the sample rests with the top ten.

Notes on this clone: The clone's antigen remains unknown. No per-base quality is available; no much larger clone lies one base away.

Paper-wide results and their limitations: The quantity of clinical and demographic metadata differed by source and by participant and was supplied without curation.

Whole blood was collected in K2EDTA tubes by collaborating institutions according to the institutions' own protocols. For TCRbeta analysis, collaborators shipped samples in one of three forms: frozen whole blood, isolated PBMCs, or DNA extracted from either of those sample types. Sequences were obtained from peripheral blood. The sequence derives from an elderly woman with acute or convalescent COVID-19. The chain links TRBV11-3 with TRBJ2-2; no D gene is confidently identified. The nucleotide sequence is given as TGTGCCAGCAGCTTTGATAACAGCCAGAACACCGGGGAGCTGTTTTTT. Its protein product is CASSFDNSQNTGELFF.